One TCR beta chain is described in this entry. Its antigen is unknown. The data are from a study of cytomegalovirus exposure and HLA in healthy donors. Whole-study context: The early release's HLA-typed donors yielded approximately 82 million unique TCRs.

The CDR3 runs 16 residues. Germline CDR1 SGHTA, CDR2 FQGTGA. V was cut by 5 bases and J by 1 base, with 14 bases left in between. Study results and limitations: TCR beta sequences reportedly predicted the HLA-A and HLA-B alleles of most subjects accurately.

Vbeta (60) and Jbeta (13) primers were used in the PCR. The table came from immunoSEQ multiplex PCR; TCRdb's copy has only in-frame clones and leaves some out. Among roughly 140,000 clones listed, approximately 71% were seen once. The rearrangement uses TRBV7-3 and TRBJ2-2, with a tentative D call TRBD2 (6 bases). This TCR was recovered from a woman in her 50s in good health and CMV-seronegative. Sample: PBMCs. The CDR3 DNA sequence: TGTGCCAGCAGCCCGGGACTTTTCGGGAACACCGGGGAGCTGTTTTTT. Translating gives CASSPGLFGNTGELFF.